The 2 T cell receptor beta chains given below trace back to one sample, sequenced in a study of PD-L1 blockade in urothelial cancer. Time point: peripheral blood 6 weeks after treatment start. Clones were sequenced by immunoSEQ multiplex PCR, and TCRdb holds only the in-frame ones, with some missing. The table has roughly 28,000 clones, roughly 80% seen once; the top ten hold almost 3%. The source material was PBMCs, sampled around atezolizumab (anti-PD-L1) treatment. These receptors were taken from a man in his sixties or seventies with urothelial cancer.

The chain links TRBV7-2 to TRBJ2-7; D might be TRBD1 (5 bases). The V end was cut by 1 base, the J end by 5 bases, with 9 bases between. The CDR3 runs to 13 residues. Looked up from germline, CDR1 is SGHTA and CDR2 is FQGNSA. The chain's CDR3 is CASSLEQGHEQYF. CDR3 bases: TGTGCCAGCAGCTTAGAGCAGGGCCACGAGCAGTACTTC.

The chain couples TRBV4-1 to TRBJ1-5, with 10 bases fitting TRBD1. Germline loops: CDR1 MGHRA, CDR2 YSYEKL. The junction had 4 bases not matched to a gene; V was cut back by 1 base and J by 4 bases. The CDR3 has 16 amino acids. Written as DNA, the CDR3 is TGCGCCAGCAGCCAAGGGCAGGGACAGGGGAATCAGCCCCAGCATTTT. Its translation is CASSQGQGQGNQPQHF.